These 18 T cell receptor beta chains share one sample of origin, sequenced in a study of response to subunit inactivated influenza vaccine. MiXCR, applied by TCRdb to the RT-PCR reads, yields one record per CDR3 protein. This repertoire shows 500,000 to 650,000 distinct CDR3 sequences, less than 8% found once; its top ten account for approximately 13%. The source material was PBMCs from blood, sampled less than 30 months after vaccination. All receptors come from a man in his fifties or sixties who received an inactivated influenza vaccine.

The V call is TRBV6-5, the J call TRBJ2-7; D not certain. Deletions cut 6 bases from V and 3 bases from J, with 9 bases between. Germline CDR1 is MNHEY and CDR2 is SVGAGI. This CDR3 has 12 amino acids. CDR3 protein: CASSDAVYEQYF. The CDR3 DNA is TGTGCCAGCAGCGACGCCGTCTACGAGCAGTACTTC.

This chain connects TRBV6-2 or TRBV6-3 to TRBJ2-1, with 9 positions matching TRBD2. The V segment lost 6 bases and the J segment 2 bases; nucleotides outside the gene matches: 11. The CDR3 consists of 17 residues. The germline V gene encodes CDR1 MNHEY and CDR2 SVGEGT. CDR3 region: CASREIAGAVTYNEQFF. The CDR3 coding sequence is TGTGCCAGCAGGGAAATAGCGGGGGCTGTCACCTACAATGAGCAGTTCTTC.

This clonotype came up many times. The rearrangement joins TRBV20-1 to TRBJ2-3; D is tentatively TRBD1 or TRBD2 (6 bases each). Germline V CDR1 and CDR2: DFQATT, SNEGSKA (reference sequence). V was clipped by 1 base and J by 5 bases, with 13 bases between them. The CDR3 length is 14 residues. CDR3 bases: TGCAGTGCTAGAGTCCCGGGGGCTGGAGATACGCAGTATTTT. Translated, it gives CSARVPGAGDTQYF.

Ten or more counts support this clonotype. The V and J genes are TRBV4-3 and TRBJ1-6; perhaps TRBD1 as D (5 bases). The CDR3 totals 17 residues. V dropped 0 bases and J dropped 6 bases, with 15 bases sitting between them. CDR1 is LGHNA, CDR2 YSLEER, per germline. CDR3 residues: CASSQEEGRGSNSPLHF. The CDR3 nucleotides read TGCGCCAGCAGCCAAGAGGAGGGTAGGGGCTCTAATTCACCCCTCCACTTT.

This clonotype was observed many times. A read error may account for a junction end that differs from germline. DNA of the CDR3: TGCGCCAGCACCTTGACAGGGGGAGAAAAACTGTTTTTT. It codes for CASTLTGGEKLFF. This sequence joins TRBV5-1 and TRBJ1-4, with 9 bases matching TRBD1. The CDR3 contains 13 residues. CDR1 SGHRS and CDR2 YFSETQ come from the germline V gene.

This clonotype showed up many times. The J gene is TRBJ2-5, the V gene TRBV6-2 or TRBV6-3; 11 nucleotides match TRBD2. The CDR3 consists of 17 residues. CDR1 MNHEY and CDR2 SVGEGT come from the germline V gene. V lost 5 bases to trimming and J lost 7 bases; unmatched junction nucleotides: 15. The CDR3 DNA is TGTGCCAGCAGTAATCACCCGGGACTAGCGGAGATACGGACCCAGTACTTC. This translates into CASSNHPGLAEIRTQYF.

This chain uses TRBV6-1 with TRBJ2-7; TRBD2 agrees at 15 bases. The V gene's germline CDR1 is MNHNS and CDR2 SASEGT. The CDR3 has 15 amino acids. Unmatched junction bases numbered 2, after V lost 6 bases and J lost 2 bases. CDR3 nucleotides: TGTGCCAGCAGACGGACTAGCGGGGGGGCCTACGAGCAGTACTTC. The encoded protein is CASRRTSGGAYEQYF.

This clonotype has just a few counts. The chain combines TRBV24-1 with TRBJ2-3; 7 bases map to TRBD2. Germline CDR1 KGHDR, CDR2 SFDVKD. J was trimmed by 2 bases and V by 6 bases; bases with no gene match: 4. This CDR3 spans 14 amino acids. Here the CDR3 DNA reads TGTGCCACCAGTACTAGCGATTTCACAGATACGCAGTATTTT. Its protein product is CATSTSDFTDTQYF.

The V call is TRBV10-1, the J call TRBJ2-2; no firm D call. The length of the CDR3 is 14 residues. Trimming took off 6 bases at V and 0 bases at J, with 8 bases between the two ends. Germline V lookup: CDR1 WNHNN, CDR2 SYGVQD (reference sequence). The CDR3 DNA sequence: TGCGCCAGCAGGAAGGACCCGAACACCGGGGAGCTGTTTTTT. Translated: CASRKDPNTGELFF.

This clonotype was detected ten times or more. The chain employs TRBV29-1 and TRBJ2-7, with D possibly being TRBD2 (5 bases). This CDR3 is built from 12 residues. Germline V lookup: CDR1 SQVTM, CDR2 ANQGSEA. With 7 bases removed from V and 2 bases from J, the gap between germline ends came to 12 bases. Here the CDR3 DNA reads TGCAGCGCCAAGCTCGGGACCTACGAGCAGTACTTC. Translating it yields CSAKLGTYEQYF.

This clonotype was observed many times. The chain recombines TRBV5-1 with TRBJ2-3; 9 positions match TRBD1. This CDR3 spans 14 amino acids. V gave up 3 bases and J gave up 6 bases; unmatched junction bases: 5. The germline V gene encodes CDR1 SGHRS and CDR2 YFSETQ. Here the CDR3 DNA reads TGCGCCAGCAGCTCACAGGGGGCCCCGGATACGCAGTATTTT. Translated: CASSSQGAPDTQYF.

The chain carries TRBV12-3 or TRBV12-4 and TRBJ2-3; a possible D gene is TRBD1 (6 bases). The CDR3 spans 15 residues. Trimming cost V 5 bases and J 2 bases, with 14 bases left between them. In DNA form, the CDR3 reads TGTGCCAGCAGTAAAGGGGGTCTTAACACAGATACGCAGTATTTT. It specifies CASSKGGLNTDTQYF.

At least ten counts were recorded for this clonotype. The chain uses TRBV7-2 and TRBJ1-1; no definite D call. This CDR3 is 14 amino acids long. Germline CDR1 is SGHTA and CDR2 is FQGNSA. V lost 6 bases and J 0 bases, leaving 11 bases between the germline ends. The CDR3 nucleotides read TGTGCCAGCAGTTCCGGGGTGATGAACACTGAAGCTTTCTTT. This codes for CASSSGVMNTEAFF.

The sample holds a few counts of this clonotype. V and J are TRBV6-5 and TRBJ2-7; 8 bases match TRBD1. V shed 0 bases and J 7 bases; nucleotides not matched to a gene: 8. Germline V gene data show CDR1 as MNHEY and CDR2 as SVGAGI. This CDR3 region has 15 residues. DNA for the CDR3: TGTGCCAGCAGTTACTCCCTCGGACAGGGAAGAGAGCAGTACTTC. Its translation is CASSYSLGQGREQYF.

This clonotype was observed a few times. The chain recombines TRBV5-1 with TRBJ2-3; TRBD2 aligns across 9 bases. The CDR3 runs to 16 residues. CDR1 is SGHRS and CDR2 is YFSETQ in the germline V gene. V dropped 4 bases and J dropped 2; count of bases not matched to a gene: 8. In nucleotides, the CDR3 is TGCGCCAGCAGCATACCTAGCGGGGCCCCCACAGATACGCAGTATTTT. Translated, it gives CASSIPSGAPTDTQYF.

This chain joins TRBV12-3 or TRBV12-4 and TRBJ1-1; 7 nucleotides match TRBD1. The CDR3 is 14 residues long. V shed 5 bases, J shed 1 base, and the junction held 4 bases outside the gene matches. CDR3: CASSVGQANTEAFF. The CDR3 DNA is TGTGCCAGCAGTGTCGGACAGGCGAACACTGAAGCTTTCTTT.

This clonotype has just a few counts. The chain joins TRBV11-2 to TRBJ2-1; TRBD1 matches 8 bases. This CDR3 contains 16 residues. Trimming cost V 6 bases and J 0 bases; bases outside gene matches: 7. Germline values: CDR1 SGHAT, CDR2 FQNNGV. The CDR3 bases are TGTGCCAGCAGAAGAACAGGGGGTAGCTCCTACAATGAGCAGTTCTTC. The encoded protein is CASRRTGGSSYNEQFF.

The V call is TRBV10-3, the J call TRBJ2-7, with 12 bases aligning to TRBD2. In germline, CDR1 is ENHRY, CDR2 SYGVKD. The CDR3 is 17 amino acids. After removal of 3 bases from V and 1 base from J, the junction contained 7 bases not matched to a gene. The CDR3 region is CAISERLAGANSYEQYF. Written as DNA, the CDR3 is TGTGCCATCAGTGAAAGACTAGCGGGAGCTAATTCCTACGAGCAGTACTTC.